This is a list of T cell receptor beta chains from one sample in a study of T-cell reconstitution after alpha-beta-depleted transplantation in children. TCRdb reprocessed the PCR reads via MiXCR and lists one record per CDR3 protein. Among fewer than 700,000 distinct CDR3 sequences listed, 10% to 15% were seen once. This specimen was PBMCs, mostly from graft donor cells, taken 360 days after TCRalphabeta/CD19-depleted stem cell transplant. The receptor source for this set is a male patient between 10 and 17 years old who had a stem cell transplant for acute myeloid leukemia, so the T cells may come from the graft donor. Both conserved end residues are trimmed from each CDR3. The D gene is left open where the match is weak. Clone size, where shown, is once, few, many, or a class for clones that have expanded.

NA | TRBD1 | TRBV25-1 | ASSDPGQGGSEGPTSSTDTQY
few | TRBD2 | TRBV11-1 | ASSLDRFPLAGQETQY
few | TRBD1 | TRBV4-3 | ASSQDPGTGSSGANVLT
NA | NA | TRBV12-3/TRBV12-4 | ASSFWGFHQPQH
NA | TRBD2 | TRBV6-1 | ASHSAGSSYEQY
many | TRBD2 | TRBV12-3/TRBV12-4 | ASSSRVWREYPDTQY
many | TRBD1 | TRBV29-1 | SVLDRALNTEAF
NA | TRBD1 | TRBV24-1 | ATGARTGGITGELF
NA | TRBD2 | TRBV6-5 | ASSYFPSQREGAEQY
NA | TRBD2 | TRBV14 | ASSQDLFPGREPPNIQY
few | NA | TRBV29-1 | SDAPGSEKNTGELF
few | NA | TRBV5-4 | ASSLPGLGTVEQY
NA | NA | TRBV20-1 | SAKGVNTEAF
many | NA | TRBV29-1 | STDSLEAF
many | TRBD1 | TRBV28 | ASSLTTGPLLNTQY
few | NA | TRBV6-5 | ASGTLQEDEQY
NA | NA | TRBV29-1 | SVPLAPSYNEQF
many | NA | TRBV29-1 | SVSPAPYEQY
few | TRBD2 | TRBV4-3 | ASSQGTSGTWGEQY
few | NA | TRBV28 | AIQQGYEQY
NA | NA | TRBV4-3 | ASSQGGGRGNEQF
many | TRBD2 | TRBV5-1 | ASSPGGIAGGRNEQF
few | TRBD2 | TRBV6-2/TRBV6-3 | ASSYGTSGVTYNEQF
few | TRBD2 | TRBV7-2 | ASSLALAGAANTGELF
few | TRBD1 | TRBV29-1 | SGTGELGYGYT
few | NA | TRBV7-2 | ASSFATYNTEAF
many | NA | TRBV30 | AWSEQGDSPLH
many | NA | TRBV5-1 | ASSLVLGANTGELF
few | NA | TRBV20-1 | SARPSSENEQF
many | TRBD2 | TRBV29-1 | SVGTSEAYEQY
NA | NA | TRBV28 | ASSVEWYEQY
NA | NA | TRBV7-6 | ASSLVSPGSPLH
few | TRBD1 | TRBV29-1 | ICRDSSNYGYT
few | NA | TRBV20-1 | SAPRVAEAF
NA | NA | TRBV7-8 | ASSPRGQGLAKNIQY
many | TRBD2 | TRBV5-1 | ASSSGLAGLLYNEQF
NA | NA | TRBV13 | ASSLGVRPQQF
few | NA | TRBV6-2/TRBV6-3 | ASSRNGILSREQY
NA | TRBD1 | TRBV4-3 | ASLGQSSYEQY
few | NA | TRBV12-3/TRBV12-4 | ASSFRWGSYEQY
few | NA | TRBV29-1 | SVEALEGGRAGELF
NA | NA | TRBV4-3 | ASSRDLETSYEQY
NA | TRBD2 | TRBV23-1 | ASSQGQVAGETYNEQF
few | NA | TRBV20-1 | SAFQVVGSEQF
NA | NA | TRBV6-6 | ATIDGYIYEQY
few | TRBD2 | TRBV12-3/TRBV12-4 | ASSPAGESYNEQF
few | TRBD2 | TRBV12-3/TRBV12-4 | ASSLSGRGRETQY
few | NA | TRBV28 | ASSLLLQPQH
few | NA | TRBV12-3/TRBV12-4 | ASSLKGGVSPLH
many | TRBD1 | TRBV12-3/TRBV12-4 | ASRGQGKDTQY
many | NA | TRBV28 | ASSPWTGGSSYNEQF
few | NA | TRBV4-3 | ASSQESSNQPQH
few | TRBD2 | TRBV28 | ASRGLALTGELF
many | NA | TRBV7-6 | ASSSAGPDTQY
few | NA | TRBV7-2 | ASSLGAGLSEQY
few | TRBD1 | TRBV6-5 | ASSFAGTGGDYGYT
few | NA | TRBV12-3/TRBV12-4 | ASRLGTSTGELF
few | TRBD2 | TRBV4-3 | ASSQDRGLARDTQY
many | NA | TRBV7-9 | ASSLEQGGQPQH
NA | TRBD1 | TRBV12-3/TRBV12-4 | ASSYRGNEQY